This entry features one TCR beta chain sequence. The data stem from a study of cytomegalovirus exposure and HLA in healthy donors. The PCR ran on 60 Vbeta and 13 Jbeta primers. The method was immunoSEQ multiplex PCR; TCRdb's version includes in-frame clones alone and lacks a portion of them. The sample yields some 150,000 clones, around 79% seen once. CDR3 length equals 15 residues. The chain links TRBV12-2 to TRBJ2-1; the tabulated D call, TRBD2, remains unverified against the DNA. TRBV12-2 is noted as a pseudogene. The TCR comes from a man aged 25 to 40 in good health and CMV-seropositive. The sample comprised PBMCs. The CDR3 loop reads CASRVGTSMANEQFF. The CDR3 nucleotides are TGTGCAAGTCGCGTCGGGACTAGCATGGCCAATGAGCAGTTCTTC.